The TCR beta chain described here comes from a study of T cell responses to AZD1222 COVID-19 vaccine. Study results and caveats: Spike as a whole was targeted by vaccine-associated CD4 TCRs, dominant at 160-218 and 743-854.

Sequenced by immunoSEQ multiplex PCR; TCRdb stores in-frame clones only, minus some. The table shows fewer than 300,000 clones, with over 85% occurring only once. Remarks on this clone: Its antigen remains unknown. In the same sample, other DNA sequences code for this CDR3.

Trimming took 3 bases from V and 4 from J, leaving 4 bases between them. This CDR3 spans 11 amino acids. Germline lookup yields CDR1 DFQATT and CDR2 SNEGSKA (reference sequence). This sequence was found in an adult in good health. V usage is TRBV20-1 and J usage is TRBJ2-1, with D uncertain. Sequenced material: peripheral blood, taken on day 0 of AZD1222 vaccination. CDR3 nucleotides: TGCAGTGCTAGGGTGTACAATGAGCAGTTCTTC. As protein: CSARVYNEQFF.